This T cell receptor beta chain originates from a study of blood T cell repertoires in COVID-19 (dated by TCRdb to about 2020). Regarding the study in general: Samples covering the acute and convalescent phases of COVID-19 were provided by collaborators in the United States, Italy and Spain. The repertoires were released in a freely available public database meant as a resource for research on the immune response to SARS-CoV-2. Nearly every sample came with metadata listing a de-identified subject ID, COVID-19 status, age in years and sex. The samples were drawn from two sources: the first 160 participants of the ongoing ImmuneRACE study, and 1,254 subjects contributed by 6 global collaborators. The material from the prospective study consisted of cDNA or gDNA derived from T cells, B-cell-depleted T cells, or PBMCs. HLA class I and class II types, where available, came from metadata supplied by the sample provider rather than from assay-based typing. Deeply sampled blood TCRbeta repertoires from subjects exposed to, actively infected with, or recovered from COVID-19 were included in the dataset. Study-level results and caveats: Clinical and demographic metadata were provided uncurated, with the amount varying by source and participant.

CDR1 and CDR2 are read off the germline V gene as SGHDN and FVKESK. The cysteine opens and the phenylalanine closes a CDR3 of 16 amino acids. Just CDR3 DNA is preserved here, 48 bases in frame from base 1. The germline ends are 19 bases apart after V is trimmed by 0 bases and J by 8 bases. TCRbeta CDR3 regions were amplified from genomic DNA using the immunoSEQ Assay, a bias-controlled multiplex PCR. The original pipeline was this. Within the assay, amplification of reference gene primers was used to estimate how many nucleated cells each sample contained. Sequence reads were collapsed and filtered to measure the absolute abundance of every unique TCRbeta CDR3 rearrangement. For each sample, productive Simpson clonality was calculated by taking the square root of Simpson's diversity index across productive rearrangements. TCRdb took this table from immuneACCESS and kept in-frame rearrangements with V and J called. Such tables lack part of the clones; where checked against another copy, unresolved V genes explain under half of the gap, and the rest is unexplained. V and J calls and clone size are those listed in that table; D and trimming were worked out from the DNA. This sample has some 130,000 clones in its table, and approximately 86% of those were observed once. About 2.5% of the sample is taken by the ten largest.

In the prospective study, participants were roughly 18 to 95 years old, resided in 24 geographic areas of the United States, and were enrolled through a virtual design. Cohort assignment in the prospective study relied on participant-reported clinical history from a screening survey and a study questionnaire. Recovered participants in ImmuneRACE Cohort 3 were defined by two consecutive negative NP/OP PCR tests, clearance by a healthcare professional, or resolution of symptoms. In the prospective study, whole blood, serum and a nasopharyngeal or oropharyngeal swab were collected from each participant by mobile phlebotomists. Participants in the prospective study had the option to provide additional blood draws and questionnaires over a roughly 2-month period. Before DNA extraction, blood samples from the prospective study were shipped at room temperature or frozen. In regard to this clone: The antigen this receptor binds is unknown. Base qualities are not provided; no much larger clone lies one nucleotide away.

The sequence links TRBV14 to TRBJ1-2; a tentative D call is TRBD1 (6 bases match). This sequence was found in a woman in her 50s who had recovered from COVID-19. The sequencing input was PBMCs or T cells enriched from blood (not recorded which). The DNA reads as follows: TGTGCCAGCAGCCAAGATCGTCCTTTGGGGGCACGAGGCTACACCTTC. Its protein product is CASSQDRPLGARGYTF.